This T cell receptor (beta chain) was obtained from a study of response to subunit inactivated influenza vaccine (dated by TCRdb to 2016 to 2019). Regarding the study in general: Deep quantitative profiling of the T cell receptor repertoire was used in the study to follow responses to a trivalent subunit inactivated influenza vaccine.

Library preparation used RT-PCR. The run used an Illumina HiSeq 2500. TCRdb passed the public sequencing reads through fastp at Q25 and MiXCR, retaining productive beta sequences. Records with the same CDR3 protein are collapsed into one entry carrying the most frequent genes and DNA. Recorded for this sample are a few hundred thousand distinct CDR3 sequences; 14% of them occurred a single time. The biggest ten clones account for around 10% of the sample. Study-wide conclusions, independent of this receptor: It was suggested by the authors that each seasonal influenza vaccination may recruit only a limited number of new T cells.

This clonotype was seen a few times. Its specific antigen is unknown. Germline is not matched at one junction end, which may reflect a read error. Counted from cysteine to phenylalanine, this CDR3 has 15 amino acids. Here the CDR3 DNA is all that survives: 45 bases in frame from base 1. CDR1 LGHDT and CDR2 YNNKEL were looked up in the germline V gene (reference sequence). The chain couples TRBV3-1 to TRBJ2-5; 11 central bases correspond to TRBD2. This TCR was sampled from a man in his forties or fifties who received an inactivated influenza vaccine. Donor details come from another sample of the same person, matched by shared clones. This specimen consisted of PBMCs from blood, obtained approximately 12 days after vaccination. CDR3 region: CASSEELAGDETQYF. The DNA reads TGTGCCAGCAGCGAAGAACTAGCGGGAGATGAGACCCAGTACTTC.